This TCR beta chain was sequenced during a study of T cell repertoires in cytomegalovirus infection. Study-wide context: Well-studied HLA-B-restricted epitopes and recently identified HLA-C-restricted epitopes of CMV were both used in the study. It can be stated that public TCR beta signatures indicated CMV infection as well as a matching HLA type. Study-wide results and limits: CMV-specific TCR beta clonotypes restricted by HLA-C were the ones dominating the ex vivo response.

Concerning this clonotype itself: Its specificity is unknown.

V was clipped by 3 bases and J by 4 bases, with 5 bases between them. The CDR3 length is 12 residues. Germline lookup yields CDR1 SGHAT and CDR2 FQNNGV. TCRdb re-called the reads through MiXCR, storing one row per CDR3 protein. Of 100,000 to 150,000 distinct CDR3 sequences in the sample, 30% to 40% were seen once. V and J are TRBV11-2 and TRBJ2-3; D remains unclear. The clonotype originates from a human donor in good health (CMV status not recorded). Some clones in this sample may be carry-over from other donors' samples. Material: CD8+ T cells from cultured PBMCs, obtained from culture after CMV antigen stimulation. CDR3 sequence reads: CASSFTPDTQYF. In nucleotides, the CDR3 is TGTGCCAGCAGCTTCACCCCAGATACGCAGTATTTT.